The 24 T cell receptor beta chains listed next were all sequenced from one sample in a study of T cell repertoires in cytomegalovirus infection. TCRdb re-derived calls from the reads in MiXCR, one entry per CDR3 protein. This sample has 680,000 or so distinct CDR3 sequences, with around 32% found just once. These receptors have no known antigen. The sample consisted of cultured PBMCs, taken from culture after CMV antigen stimulation. These receptor sequences come from a human donor in good health (CMV status not recorded). Some clones in this sample may be carry-over from other donors' samples.

V usage is TRBV12-5 and J usage is TRBJ2-1, with TRBD2 matching over 10 bases. CDR1 and CDR2 from the germline V gene are LGHNT and FRNRAP. This CDR3 contains 21 residues. J gave up 0 bases and V 1 base, and 15 bases lay outside the gene matches. The DNA of the CDR3 is TGTGCTAGTGGTTTGGCTGGACGGGGACTAGCGCCTCACTACTCCTACAATGAGCAGTTCTTC. It is translated as CASGLAGRGLAPHYSYNEQFF.

The V and J genes are TRBV12-3 or TRBV12-4 and TRBJ1-4; 7 nucleotides match TRBD1. V lost 6 bases to trimming and J lost 0 bases; unmatched junction nucleotides: 4. CDR3 length equals 15 residues. The CDR3 DNA is TGTGCCAGCAGCCTGGGACAGACAACTAATGAAAAACTGTTTTTT. This gives the protein CASSLGQTTNEKLFF.

V is TRBV20-1 and J is TRBJ2-3; the D is unclear. Germline V lookup: CDR1 DFQATT, CDR2 SNEGSKA (reference sequence). The CDR3 covers 14 residues. V was pared by 0 bases and J by 2 bases, with 9 bases between. The CDR3 loop reads CSARDLYYTDTQYF. CDR3 DNA sequence: TGCAGTGCTAGAGATTTGTATTACACAGATACGCAGTATTTT.

The chain links TRBV5-1 to TRBJ2-1, with D perhaps matching TRBD2 (5 bases). The germline gives CDR1 SGHRS, CDR2 YFSETQ. V was clipped by 4 bases and J by 9 bases, with 20 bases between them. The CDR3 has 15 residues. CDR3 protein: CASSLGVAEGSEQFF. As DNA, the CDR3 is TGCGCCAGCAGCCTTGGTGTAGCAGAGGGTAGTGAGCAGTTCTTC.

This clonotype was observed at least ten times. The rearrangement links TRBV7-2 to TRBJ2-7; D may be TRBD1 (5 bases). The germline V gene encodes CDR1 SGHTA and CDR2 FQGNSA. Trimming removed 3 bases at V and 2 bases at J, with 14 bases between. The CDR3 contains 15 residues. As DNA, the CDR3 is TGTGCCAGCAGCTTTGACAGAGGCTCGCCCTACGAGCAGTACTTC. Its protein is CASSFDRGSPYEQYF.

The chain is built from TRBV6-1 and TRBJ2-7; D may be TRBD2 (5 bases). The ends were cut back, 7 bases at V and 3 bases at J, with 13 bases in the middle. Germline V lookup: CDR1 MNHNS, CDR2 SASEGT. This CDR3 comprises 13 residues. The CDR3 nucleotides are TGTGCCAGCAATTTTTGGACTGACTACGAGCAGTACTTC. Translation: CASNFWTDYEQYF.

The table lists this clonotype with a few counts. The rearrangement uses TRBV4-1 and TRBJ2-2; D remains ambiguous. V was pared by 4 bases and J by 0 bases, with 9 bases between. Germline V gene data show CDR1 as MGHRA and CDR2 as YSYEKL. This CDR3 spans 15 amino acids. This chain's CDR3 is CASSRSDTNTGELFF. As DNA, the CDR3 is TGCGCCAGCAGCCGATCTGATACGAACACCGGGGAGCTGTTTTTT.

This clonotype has only a few counts. The V and J genes are TRBV7-2 and TRBJ2-3; maybe TRBD2 (6 bases). CDR3 length equals 15 residues. The germline V gene encodes CDR1 SGHTA and CDR2 FQGNSA. V lost 5 bases to trimming and J lost 6 bases, with 18 bases between them. CDR3 nucleotides: TGTGCCAGCAGCCCCGAACTAGCAGGGAGGGATACGCAGTATTTT. This gives the protein CASSPELAGRDTQYF.

The chain joins TRBV10-3 to TRBJ1-2, with 9 bases fitting TRBD1. The length of the CDR3 is 13 residues. Germline CDR1 reads ENHRY; CDR2 reads SYGVKD. V dropped 2 bases and J dropped 6; count of bases not matched to a gene: 1. CDR3 region: CAISEGQGHGYTF. The CDR3 DNA reads as TGTGCCATCAGTGAGGGACAGGGGCATGGCTACACCTTC.

This clonotype was counted between two and nine times. This chain uses TRBV7-4 with TRBJ2-7, with 8 positions matching TRBD1. Germline V CDR1 and CDR2: SGHVT, SQSDAQ. Unmatched junction bases numbered 6, after V lost 6 bases and J lost 2 bases. There are 14 residues in the CDR3. The CDR3 nucleotides read TGTGCCAGCAGACTAGGACAGGGTCCCTACGAGCAGTACTTC. Translating it yields CASRLGQGPYEQYF.

Worth noting for this clonotype: Its ends do not fully match the called genes, so a read error is possible. This chain links TRBV10-1 with TRBJ1-3; the D is unclear. The CDR3 is 13 amino acids. From germline, CDR1 is WNHNN and CDR2 SYGVQD (reference sequence). The CDR3 is CASSPDSRNTIYF. As DNA, the CDR3 is TGCGCCAGCTCCCCGGACTCTCGAAACACCATATATTTT.

The chain recombines TRBV20-1 with TRBJ1-2; D call uncertain. The CDR3 loop spans 12 amino acids. The V gene's germline CDR1 is DFQATT and CDR2 SNEGSKA (reference sequence). V was pared by 0 bases and J by 6 bases, with 8 bases between. The CDR3 region has the DNA TGCAGTGCTAGAGATCGATGGGATGGCTACACCTTC. Residues: CSARDRWDGYTF.

The chain uses TRBV10-3 and TRBJ2-1, with unresolved D. The ends were cut back, 6 bases at V and 0 bases at J, with 21 bases in the middle. The CDR3 runs to 18 residues. Germline CDR1 is ENHRY and CDR2 is SYGVKD. In DNA, the CDR3 is TGTGCCATCAGGCCCGAATTCATCCCGTTAAGCTCCTACAATGAGCAGTTCTTC. Protein sequence: CAIRPEFIPLSSYNEQFF.

This clonotype appeared a few times. This chain connects TRBV6-1 to TRBJ2-6; D gene ambiguous. CDR1 and CDR2 (germline): MNHNS, SASEGT. V lost 4 bases, J lost 1 base, and 8 bases lay in between. CDR3 length equals 15 residues. CDR3 nucleotide sequence: TGTGCCAGCAGTGTTTGGAGATCTGGGGCCAACGTCCTGACTTTC. Translation: CASSVWRSGANVLTF.

This sequence joins TRBV6-1 and TRBJ2-7; 7 nucleotides line up with TRBD1. The CDR3 is 13 residues long. CDR1 is MNHNS and CDR2 is SASEGT in the germline V gene. The V segment lost 1 base and the J segment 4 bases; nucleotides outside the gene matches: 1. The CDR3 reads CASSEDRGYEQYF. The CDR3, as DNA: TGTGCCAGCAGTGAAGACAGGGGTTACGAGCAGTACTTC.

There are a few counts of this clonotype. This sequence joins TRBV5-1 and TRBJ1-2, with D unresolved. There are 16 residues in the CDR3. CDR1 SGHRS and CDR2 YFSETQ come from the germline V gene. Between the trimmed V and J ends, which lost 6 bases and 2 bases, there was a span of 20 bases. CDR3 in amino acids: CASTDGEFLTNYGYTF. The CDR3 DNA is TGCGCCAGCACGGACGGGGAGTTCCTTACCAACTATGGCTACACCTTC.

The CDR3 sequence: CASSYEQGQAGANVLTF. The CDR3 nucleotides are TGTGCCAGCAGTTACGAACAGGGGCAGGCTGGGGCCAACGTCCTGACTTTC. The V call is TRBV6-6, the J call TRBJ2-6, with 7 bases lining up with TRBD1. The CDR3 spans 17 residues. V was pared by 2 bases and J by 2 bases, with 6 bases of the junction left unmatched. Per the germline V gene, CDR1 is MNHNY and CDR2 is SVGAGI (reference sequence).

V is TRBV30 and J is TRBJ1-1; no clear D gene. Trimming removed 1 base from V and 2 bases from J, with 5 bases in between. This CDR3 is built from 12 residues. Germline CDR1 GTSNPN, CDR2 SVGIG (reference sequence). CDR3 amino acids: CAWSGTNTEAFF. The CDR3 nucleotides read TGTGCCTGGAGTGGCACTAACACTGAAGCTTTCTTT.

This clonotype was counted at least ten times. The rearrangement joins TRBV7-2 to TRBJ2-2, with D unclear. Between the trimmed V and J ends, which lost 0 bases and 6 bases, there was a span of 8 bases. Germline V gene sequence: CDR1 SGHTA, CDR2 FQGNSA. The CDR3 is 14 amino acids. The CDR3 DNA follows: TGTGCCAGCAGCTTAGCGACGCAGTCCGGGGAGCTGTTTTTT. It translates to CASSLATQSGELFF. The complete variable domain, with remaining parts taken from reference TRBV7-2 and TRBJ2-2, reads GAGVSQSPSNKVTEKGKDVELRCDPISGHTALYWYRQSLGQGLEFLIYFQGNSAPDKSGLPSDRFSAERTGGSVSTLTIQRTQQEDSAVYLCASSLATQSGELFFGEGSRLTVL.

This clonotype was detected only once. CDR3 in amino acids: CAISEYSHEQYF. The CDR3 DNA reads as TGTGCCATCAGTGAATACAGCCACGAGCAGTACTTC. V is TRBV10-3 and J is TRBJ2-7; D unresolved. The CDR3 has 12 amino acids. Germline values: CDR1 ENHRY, CDR2 SYGVKD. V lost 3 bases to trimming and J lost 5 bases, with 8 bases between them.

This chain links TRBV20-1 with TRBJ2-1; tentatively, D is TRBD1 (6 bases). This CDR3 contains 12 residues. Germline V gene lookup returns CDR1 DFQATT and CDR2 SNEGSKA (reference sequence). Between the trimmed V and J ends, which lost 3 bases and 12 bases, there was a span of 15 bases. CDR3 sequence reads: CSASSQGTGQFF. CDR3 coding DNA: TGCAGTGCTAGTTCTCAGGGGACGGGGCAGTTCTTC.

This clonotype was picked up many times. The rearrangement links TRBV7-2 to TRBJ1-4, with no clear D. Per germline, CDR1 SGHTA and CDR2 FQGNSA. The V end was cut by 4 bases, the J end by 0 bases, with 12 bases between. The CDR3 has 16 residues. The CDR3 DNA sequence: TGTGCCAGCAGCTCCTATACGGGTGCAACTAATGAAAAACTGTTTTTT. Protein product: CASSSYTGATNEKLFF. The entire variable domain, with the rest obtained from reference TRBV7-2 and TRBJ1-4, is as follows: GAGVSQSPSNKVTEKGKDVELRCDPISGHTALYWYRQSLGQGLEFLIYFQGNSAPDKSGLPSDRFSAERTGGSVSTLTIQRTQQEDSAVYLCASSSYTGATNEKLFFGSGTQLSVL.

This clonotype was seen a few times. The chain links TRBV7-2 to TRBJ2-1, with a possible D match to TRBD1 (8 bases). V was cut by 2 bases and J by 14 bases, with 13 bases left in between. This CDR3 is built from 12 residues. Germline V lookup: CDR1 SGHTA, CDR2 FQGNSA. The CDR3 DNA is TGTGCCAGCAGCTTAAACAGGGGGGGAAAGTTCTTC. Encoded protein: CASSLNRGGKFF.

The V gene is TRBV25-1, the J gene TRBJ1-1; D remains ambiguous. The V end was cut by 2 bases, the J end by 8 bases, with 6 bases between. This CDR3 is built from 11 residues. Germline V CDR1 and CDR2: MGHDK, SYGVNS. CDR3 nucleotide sequence: TGTGCCAGCAGTGAAGAGTACGAAGCTTTCTTT. Its translation: CASSEEYEAFF.